A single sample is the source of the 22 T cell receptor beta chains below, sequenced in a study of cytomegalovirus exposure and HLA in healthy donors. Use of 60 Vbeta and 13 Jbeta primers characterized the PCR. Generated by immunoSEQ multiplex PCR, the TCRdb table keeps only in-frame clones and is missing some. There are some 210,000 clones in the sample; about 80% occur only once, and about a tenth lies in the top ten. The sequenced material came from PBMCs. Receptor source: a woman aged 50 to 65 in good health and CMV-seropositive.

This clone was counted a single time. The chain carries TRBV30 and TRBJ2-7, with TRBD2 as a possible D gene (5 bases). The CDR3 spans 12 residues. CDR1 is GTSNPN, CDR2 SVGIG, per germline (reference sequence). V was cut by 0 bases and J by 6 bases, with 9 bases left in between. The CDR3: CAWSVAGAEQYF. The CDR3, as DNA: TGTGCCTGGAGTGTGGCGGGCGCCGAGCAGTACTTC.

The rearrangement links TRBV6-1 to TRBJ2-5; a weak D match, TRBD2 (6 bases). The CDR3 is made up of 15 amino acids. Germline V gene sequence: CDR1 MNHNS, CDR2 SASEGT. The V end was cut by 0 bases, the J end by 6 bases, with 14 bases between. The CDR3 sequence is CASSEARHAGKTQYF. The CDR3 DNA reads TGTGCCAGCAGTGAAGCCAGACATGCGGGGAAGACCCAGTACTTC.

The rearrangement uses TRBV6-6 and TRBJ1-2; D may be TRBD1 (6 bases). The CDR3 runs to 14 residues. CDR1 and CDR2 (germline): MNHNY, SVGAGI (reference sequence). Trimming shortened V by 2 bases and J by 7 bases, and 14 bases separated the two germline ends. This CDR3 is CASSYGTGGSGYTF. The CDR3 nucleotides are TGTGCCAGCAGTTACGGTACGGGGGGCTCTGGCTACACCTTC.

The V and J genes are TRBV2 and TRBJ1-1; 7 bases are a match to TRBD1. The ends lost 6 bases at V and 6 bases at J; junction bases unmatched: 7. Germline assignment: CDR1 SNHLY and CDR2 FYNNEI. The CDR3 sequence is 13 residues long. Written as DNA, the CDR3 is TGTGCCAGCAGCCCAGGGGGGAGCTCTGAAGCTTTCTTT. It yields the protein CASSPGGSSEAFF.

The rearrangement uses TRBV28 and TRBJ2-5, with 10 bases identical to TRBD1. V was clipped by 3 bases and J by 5 bases; unmatched bases: 15. The CDR3 spans 18 residues. Germline V gives CDR1 MDHEN, CDR2 SYDVKM. The CDR3 is CASSLTGGAGAGGETQYF. CDR3 coding DNA: TGTGCCAGCAGTTTGACAGGGGGCGCGGGGGCCGGTGGGGAGACCCAGTACTTC.

The genes are TRBV5-6 and TRBJ1-2; tentatively, D is TRBD1 (6 bases). Germline V CDR1 and CDR2: SGHDT, YYEEEE. V was cut by 4 bases and J by 6 bases, with 19 bases left in between. The CDR3 totals 15 residues. The CDR3 coding sequence is TGTGCCAGCAGCCCCATTTGGCAGGGGAAGGATGGCTACACCTTC. Its translation: CASSPIWQGKDGYTF.

The J gene is TRBJ1-3, the V gene TRBV15; the D gene is possibly TRBD1 (6 bases). The germline CDR1 and CDR2 sequences are LNHNV and YYDKDF (reference sequence). The V end was cut by 3 bases, the J end by 0 bases, with 9 bases between. CDR3 length equals 15 residues. The CDR3 sequence: CATSRGGGSGNTIYF. The CDR3 region has the DNA TGTGCCACCAGCAGGGGAGGGGGCTCTGGAAACACCATATATTTT.

The V gene is TRBV19, the J gene TRBJ1-1; D is ambiguous. The length of the CDR3 is 13 residues. The germline CDR1 and CDR2 sequences are LNHDA and SQIVND (reference sequence). The ends were cut back, 6 bases at V and 0 bases at J, with 8 bases in the middle. The CDR3: CASSWEMNTEAFF. The CDR3 DNA reads as TGTGCCAGTAGCTGGGAGATGAACACTGAAGCTTTCTTT.

This clone has only a few counts. The chain employs TRBV12-5 and TRBJ2-3, with TRBD2 matching 7 bases. The germline gives CDR1 LGHNT, CDR2 FRNRAP. V lost 3 bases and J lost 0; bases outside the gene matches: 3. The CDR3 consists of 15 residues. In DNA, the CDR3 is TGTGCTAGTGGTTTCCCAGCGGGGAGCACAGATACGCAGTATTTT. The encoded protein is CASGFPAGSTDTQYF.

A few counts support this clone. The chain links TRBV4-2 to TRBJ1-4; D not resolved. Trimming removed 4 bases from V and 0 bases from J, with 9 bases in between. Germline loops: CDR1 LGHNA, CDR2 YNFKEQ. The CDR3 contains 15 residues. In nucleotides, the CDR3 is TGTGCCAGCAGCCGTTCCGGTCCAACTAATGAAAAACTGTTTTTT. Amino acids: CASSRSGPTNEKLFF.

This chain links TRBV7-9 with TRBJ2-7, with D tentatively TRBD2 (6 bases). Germline-derived CDR1 and CDR2 are SEHNR and FQNEAQ (reference sequence). The CDR3 loop spans 12 amino acids. V lost 4 bases and J lost 3, with 7 bases in between. In nucleotides, the CDR3 is TGTGCCAGCAGCTGGGGGGACTACGAGCAGTACTTC. Encoded protein: CASSWGDYEQYF.

The chain is built from TRBV6-5 and TRBJ2-5; D is perhaps TRBD2 (6 bases). Germline V CDR1 and CDR2: MNHEY, SVGAGI. This CDR3 region has 14 residues. Trimming cost V 6 bases and J 5 bases, with 16 bases left between them. The CDR3 here is CASSGGPPRETQYF. CDR3 DNA: TGTGCCAGCAGCGGGGGACCCCCGCGGGAGACCCAGTACTTC.

In this sample, this clone turned up a few times. This chain links TRBV7-3 with TRBJ2-3; TRBD2 matches at 10 bases. Germline trimming cut 4 bases from V and 0 bases from J; bases unmatched to any gene: 7. This CDR3 comprises 17 residues. Germline CDR1 SGHTA, CDR2 FQGTGA. This chain's CDR3 is CASSSKRGGVSTDTQYF. CDR3 sequence (DNA): TGTGCCAGCAGCTCGAAGCGGGGGGGGGTTAGCACAGATACGCAGTATTTT.

In its sample, this clone was seen once. The chain carries TRBV18 and TRBJ1-3; possible D gene TRBD1, 6 bases. The J call could be wrong; TRBJ2-2 is a better fit for the DNA end. This CDR3 spans 13 amino acids. The V gene's germline CDR1 is KGHSH and CDR2 LQKENI. DNA of the CDR3: TGTGCCAGCTCATCACAGGGATCCGGGGAGCTGTTTTTT. Its protein product is CASSSQGSGELFF.

The V gene is TRBV7-9, the J gene TRBJ2-3, with TRBD2 identical over 9 bases. V lost 2 bases and J lost 6; bases outside the gene matches: 6. Germline CDR1 and CDR2: SEHNR and FQNEAQ (reference sequence). This CDR3 comprises 15 residues. The CDR3 spells CASSLWRGGRDTQYF. The CDR3 coding sequence is TGTGCCAGCAGCTTATGGCGGGGGGGTAGGGATACGCAGTATTTT.

The CDR3 DNA is TGTGCCAGCAGTCCGACAAGTAACTACGAGCAGTACTTC. Amino acid sequence: CASSPTSNYEQYF. V is TRBV6-6 and J is TRBJ2-7; D unclear. Germline CDR1 reads MNHNY; CDR2 reads SVGAGI (reference sequence). V dropped 5 bases and J dropped 3 bases, with 11 bases sitting between them. The CDR3 extends over 13 amino acids.

The chain links TRBV28 to TRBJ1-2, with D possibly matching TRBD1 (5 bases). The CDR3 consists of 17 residues. CDR1 and CDR2 from the germline V gene are MDHEN and SYDVKM. V was cut by 6 bases and J by 9 bases, with 29 bases left in between. The CDR3 DNA reads as TGTGCCAGCAGGGAGGGACTTCATACCACAGCTCCACTTAGCTACACCTTC. Amino acids: CASREGLHTTAPLSYTF.

The V call is TRBV19, the J call TRBJ1-4; D perhaps matches TRBD1 (5 bases). Germline assignment: CDR1 LNHDA and CDR2 SQIVND (reference sequence). The germline V and J ends were trimmed by 5 bases and 7 bases, with 11 bases remaining between them. This CDR3 is 13 amino acids long. The CDR3 protein is CASSWTGGEKLFF. CDR3 bases: TGTGCCAGTAGTTGGACCGGGGGTGAAAAACTGTTTTTT. The full variable domain, completed using reference TRBV19 and TRBJ1-4, is DGGITQSPKYLFRKEGQNVTLSCEQNLNHDAMYWYRQDPGQGLRLIYYSQIVNDFQKGDIAEGYSVSREKKESFPLTVTSAQKNPTAFYLCASSWTGGEKLFFGSGTQLSVL.

This clone was detected only once. This chain links TRBV6-6 with TRBJ1-2, with a tentative D call TRBD1 (6 bases). The germline V gene has CDR1 MNHNY and CDR2 SVGAGI (reference sequence). V lost 5 bases and J 0 bases, leaving 13 bases between the germline ends. This CDR3 is built from 15 residues. CDR3 amino acids: CASSAGQLSNYGYTF. The DNA of the CDR3 is TGTGCCAGCAGTGCAGGACAGTTATCTAACTATGGCTACACCTTC.

The genes are TRBV4-3 and TRBJ2-7; 12 bases fit TRBD2. This CDR3 is 19 amino acids long. The J segment lost 1 base and the V segment lost 0 bases, leaving 10 bases of the junction unmatched. Germline V gene sequence: CDR1 LGHNA, CDR2 YSLEER. Written as DNA, the CDR3 is TGCGCCAGCAGCCAAGATTGGGCAGTCGGGACTAGCGGGTCCTACGAGCAGTACTTC. This sequence encodes CASSQDWAVGTSGSYEQYF.

This chain joins TRBV15 and TRBJ2-6; 7 bases agree with TRBD1. Germline trimming cut 3 bases from V and 0 bases from J; bases unmatched to any gene: 14. The germline V gene encodes CDR1 LNHNV and CDR2 YYDKDF (reference sequence). The CDR3 totals 20 residues. CDR3 in DNA: TGTGCCACCAGCAGGGCACGACAGGGATGGGCTCGCTCTGGGGCCAACGTCCTGACTTTC. Amino acid sequence: CATSRARQGWARSGANVLTF.

This rearrangement joins TRBV27 to TRBJ1-5, with 7 positions matching TRBD1. Germline CDR1 is MNHEY and CDR2 is SMNVEV (reference sequence). Trimming at V came to 6 bases and at J to 7 bases, leaving 15 bases not matched to a gene. The CDR3 is made up of 16 amino acids. Here the CDR3 DNA reads TGTGCCAGCAGGGCCATGGGACAGACACGAATGCAGCCCCAGCATTTT. It yields the protein CASRAMGQTRMQPQHF.